The TCR beta chain under discussion was sequenced for a study of T cell repertoires in cytomegalovirus infection. Overall study: Public TCR beta signatures provided an indication of both CMV infection and a matching HLA type.

TCRdb analysed the reads with MiXCR anew, one entry per CDR3 protein. This sample has roughly 320,000 distinct CDR3 sequences; 9.5% occur once, and the top ten carry approximately 4.5%. Germline V gene lookup returns CDR1 KGHDR and CDR2 SFDVKD. The V and J ends lost 4 bases and 4 bases respectively, with 12 bases between them. The CDR3 consists of 14 residues. Broader study findings: There were HLA-C-restricted CMV-specific TCR beta clonotypes dominating the ex vivo response. The study identified carriers of CMV plus the relevant HLA from cumulative public TCR beta family frequency.

Details on this clonotype: Antigen unknown.

This chain uses TRBV24-1 with TRBJ1-2; possibly TRBD1 for D (6 bases). The source is a human donor in good health (CMV status not recorded). Some clones in this sample may be carry-over from other donors' samples. The sample consisted of PBMCs. DNA for the CDR3: TGTGCCACCAGTGACCCCGACAGGACCTATGGCTACACCTTC. Its protein product is CATSDPDRTYGYTF.